This T cell receptor beta chain emerged from a study of beta chain features in type 1 diabetes. The sequenced template was cDNA made from the entire isolated RNA. Profiling relied on immunoSEQ multiplex PCR, and the TCRdb table lists in-frame clones only, not all of them. This sample carries more than 140,000 clones, roughly 10% of them seen once, and the ten largest clones take around 0.65%. The sample holds a few counts of this clone. Different DNA sequences within this sample yield the same CDR3. This CDR3 contains 13 residues. V lost 3 bases and J 3 bases, leaving 8 bases between the germline ends. CDR1 SQVTM and CDR2 ANQGSEA come from the germline V gene.

V and J are TRBV29-1 and TRBJ2-2; weak D call: TRBD1 (5 bases). The sequenced sample was central memory CD4+ T cells from blood. The clonotype was recovered from a woman aged 40 to 55 in good health. CDR3 in DNA: TGCAGCGTTGATTCAGGGTACACCGGGGAGCTGTTTTTT. This translates into CSVDSGYTGELFF.